These 20 T cell receptor beta chains share one sample of origin, sequenced in a study of T cell repertoires in cytomegalovirus infection. TCRdb ran MiXCR on the reads and lists one entry per CDR3 protein. In the table there are approximately 150,000 distinct CDR3 sequences, about a fifth of which are singletons. No cognate antigen is known for these TCRs. The sample here was CD8+ T cells from cultured PBMCs, taken from culture after CMV antigen stimulation. The receptors derive from a human donor in good health (CMV status not recorded). Some clones in this sample may be carry-over from other donors' samples.

The genes are TRBV20-1 and TRBJ2-7, with 9 bases fitting TRBD2. V was pared by 4 bases and J by 2 bases, with 6 bases of the junction left unmatched. Germline loops: CDR1 DFQATT, CDR2 SNEGSKA (reference sequence). The CDR3 is made up of 14 amino acids. CDR3 loop: CSATPERGAYEQYF. CDR3 DNA sequence: TGCAGTGCTACCCCCGAGCGGGGGGCCTACGAGCAGTACTTC.

The genes are TRBV7-2 and TRBJ2-5, with 7 bases lining up with TRBD2. J was trimmed by 2 bases and V by 3 bases; bases with no gene match: 9. The V gene's germline CDR1 is SGHTA and CDR2 FQGNSA. The CDR3 is 16 residues long. This CDR3 is CASSFPYPGGQETQYF. CDR3 DNA sequence: TGTGCCAGCAGCTTTCCCTACCCGGGGGGTCAAGAGACCCAGTACTTC. The variable domain in full, completed from reference TRBV7-2 and TRBJ2-5, reads GAGVSQSPSNKVTEKGKDVELRCDPISGHTALYWYRQSLGQGLEFLIYFQGNSAPDKSGLPSDRFSAERTGGSVSTLTIQRTQQEDSAVYLCASSFPYPGGQETQYFGPGTRLLVL.

The chain uses TRBV4-2 and TRBJ1-2, with D unclear. Trimming cost V 0 bases and J 5 bases, with 10 bases left between them. The length of the CDR3 is 14 residues. Germline loops: CDR1 LGHNA, CDR2 YNFKEQ. This chain's CDR3 is CASSQEEGYYGYTF. DNA of the CDR3: TGTGCCAGCAGCCAAGAGGAAGGCTATTATGGCTACACCTTC.

V and J are TRBV20-1 and TRBJ2-7, with D possibly TRBD1 on 6 matching bases. CDR3 length: 13 amino acids. Trimming took 6 bases from V and 4 from J, leaving 16 bases between them. In germline, CDR1 is DFQATT, CDR2 SNEGSKA (reference sequence). The DNA for the CDR3 is TGCAGTGCCGGCGACAGGTCGGGTTACGAGCAGTACTTC. Its translation is CSAGDRSGYEQYF.

The sample holds one count of this clonotype. A junction boundary mismatches the germline segment, possibly from a read error. The rearrangement joins TRBV25-1 to TRBJ1-2; D is ambiguous. The CDR3 length is 14 residues. Per germline, CDR1 MGHDK and CDR2 SYGVNS. The CDR3 region is CDSSEKQFGYGYTF. The DNA for the CDR3 is TGTGACAGCAGTGAGAAGCAGTTCGGCTATGGCTACACCTTC.

V and J are TRBV18 and TRBJ1-1; possible D gene TRBD1, 5 bases. V was clipped by 3 bases and J by 0 bases, with 11 bases between them. Looked up from germline, CDR1 is KGHSH and CDR2 is LQKENI. There are 15 residues in the CDR3. CDR3 coding DNA: TGTGCCAGCTCACCCAGCGGGACGGTGAACACTGAAGCTTTCTTT. It codes for CASSPSGTVNTEAFF.

This chain links TRBV4-1 with TRBJ2-7; the D is unclear. The germline CDR1 and CDR2 sequences are MGHRA and YSYEKL. The V end was cut by 4 bases, the J end by 5 bases, with 12 bases between. This CDR3 contains 13 residues. The CDR3, as DNA: TGCGCCAGCAGCCTAGGTTTGGGTGACGAGCAGTACTTC. It codes for CASSLGLGDEQYF.

This clonotype was observed a handful of times. This chain connects TRBV7-9 to TRBJ2-1; 7 bases align to TRBD2. The CDR3 spans 15 residues. Per the germline V gene, CDR1 is SEHNR and CDR2 is FQNEAQ (reference sequence). With V trimmed by 2 bases and J by 3 bases, 4 bases remained unmatched. The CDR3 bases are TGTGCCAGCAGCTTACCTCCTAGCGGCTACAATGAGCAGTTCTTC. Amino acids: CASSLPPSGYNEQFF.

The V call is TRBV11-2, the J call TRBJ2-5, with TRBD2 matching over 10 bases. Germline lookup yields CDR1 SGHAT and CDR2 FQNNGV. V lost 0 bases to trimming and J lost 5 bases; unmatched junction nucleotides: 3. The CDR3 loop spans 15 amino acids. CDR3 DNA: TGTGCCAGCAGCTTAGATCCAGCGGGGGGGGAGACCCAGTACTTC. Translation: CASSLDPAGGETQYF.

This clonotype was found many times. The chain recombines TRBV7-2 with TRBJ2-3, with D unclear. The V gene's germline CDR1 is SGHTA and CDR2 FQGNSA. The length of the CDR3 is 14 residues. The germline V and J ends were trimmed by 1 base and 1 base, with 6 bases remaining between them. The CDR3: CASSLGSGTDTQYF. CDR3 nucleotide sequence: TGTGCCAGCAGCTTAGGGAGTGGCACAGATACGCAGTATTTT.

This clonotype was detected only a few times. This chain connects TRBV12-3 or TRBV12-4 to TRBJ1-1; tentative D call: TRBD1 (6 bases). V was shortened by 5 bases and J by 8 bases, with 15 bases between the two germline ends. The CDR3 has 13 residues. As DNA, the CDR3 is TGTGCCAGCAGTCGACCACCGGGACAAGAAGCTTTCTTT. Amino acid sequence: CASSRPPGQEAFF.

This clonotype was counted only a few times. DNA for the CDR3: TGTGCCAGCAGTTTAATCAGCCTTAATTCACCCCTCCACTTT. Encoded protein: CASSLISLNSPLHF. The rearrangement joins TRBV12-3 or TRBV12-4 to TRBJ1-6; D is ambiguous. Trimming cost V 2 bases and J 6 bases, with 8 bases left between them. This CDR3 has 14 amino acids.

The genes are TRBV7-8 and TRBJ1-5, with 8 nucleotides matching TRBD1. Germline CDR1 SGHVS, CDR2 FQNEAQ. The CDR3 contains 16 residues. V gave up 3 bases and J gave up 2 bases; unmatched junction bases: 6. CDR3 protein: CASSFGQGGGNQPQHF. For the CDR3, the DNA is TGTGCCAGCAGCTTCGGACAGGGAGGAGGCAATCAGCCCCAGCATTTT.

The chain couples TRBV7-9 to TRBJ2-3; maybe TRBD2 (6 bases). The germline V gene has CDR1 SEHNR and CDR2 FQNEAQ (reference sequence). V was cut by 3 bases and J by 2 bases, with 24 bases left in between. The CDR3 runs 19 residues. The DNA of the CDR3 is TGTGCCAGCAGCTTCAGAGGAAAGCGGGCCGGGGGTTTCACAGATACGCAGTATTTT. This gives the protein CASSFRGKRAGGFTDTQYF.

The table lists this clonotype with a few counts. The chain joins TRBV10-3 to TRBJ2-1; D ambiguous. The germline V gene has CDR1 ENHRY and CDR2 SYGVKD. The length of the CDR3 is 11 residues. Trimming removed 2 bases at V and 7 bases at J, with 3 bases between. The CDR3 spells CAISEGNEQFF. CDR3 nucleotides: TGTGCCATCAGTGAGGGGAATGAGCAGTTCTTC.

The chain links TRBV6-2 or TRBV6-3 to TRBJ1-2; D is possibly TRBD1 (5 bases). This CDR3 contains 17 residues. Per germline, CDR1 MNHEY and CDR2 SVGEGT. Trimming left V 0 bases short and J 4 bases short, with 18 bases between. The CDR3, as DNA: TGTGCCAGCAGTTACTCGAGTCTGGGGGACCCAGTCTATGGCTACACCTTC. Protein sequence: CASSYSSLGDPVYGYTF.

This clonotype came up a few times. V and J are TRBV7-2 and TRBJ1-2; D is unresolved. CDR1 and CDR2 from the germline V gene are SGHTA and FQGNSA. The CDR3 totals 13 residues. The V gene lost 1 base and the J gene lost 5 bases, with 8 bases spanning the gap. As DNA, the CDR3 is TGTGCCAGCAGCTTAGGGGTGGTGTATGGCTACACCTTC. It yields the protein CASSLGVVYGYTF.

This rearrangement joins TRBV15 to TRBJ2-1; 10 bases match TRBD2. Germline loops: CDR1 LNHNV, CDR2 YYDKDF (reference sequence). This CDR3 spans 15 amino acids. Unmatched junction bases numbered 9, after V lost 5 bases and J lost 8 bases. The CDR3 protein is CATSQRLAGAYEQFF. As DNA, the CDR3 is TGTGCCACCAGCCAACGTCTAGCGGGGGCGTATGAGCAGTTCTTC.

This clonotype showed up many times. This chain links TRBV27 with TRBJ2-2; 10 nucleotides line up with TRBD2. Germline CDR1 and CDR2: MNHEY and SMNVEV (reference sequence). J gave up 1 base and V 6 bases, and 11 bases lay outside the gene matches. CDR3 length: 18 amino acids. Written as DNA, the CDR3 is TGTGCCAGCAGCAGTTGGGGTAGCGGGGGGAGGAACACCGGGGAGCTGTTTTTT. This translates into CASSSWGSGGRNTGELFF.

This clonotype was detected only a few times. This rearrangement joins TRBV10-1 to TRBJ2-1; D is possibly TRBD1 or TRBD2 (5 bases each). CDR1 is WNHNN, CDR2 SYGVQD, per germline (reference sequence). V was shortened by 3 bases and J by 4 bases, with 10 bases between the two germline ends. The CDR3 covers 14 residues. The CDR3 here is CASSDGALYNEQFF. The CDR3 DNA sequence: TGCGCCAGCAGTGACGGGGCCCTATACAATGAGCAGTTCTTC.